This entry lists 9 T cell receptor beta chains sequenced from one sample in a study of blood T cell repertoires in COVID-19. Clones were read by immunoSEQ multiplex PCR, and TCRdb kept only the in-frame ones, dropping some. This sample has 350,000 to 400,000 clones, with roughly 90% found just once. The sequenced sample was PBMCs or T cells enriched from blood (not recorded which). Receptors originate from a woman in her twenties or thirties with acute COVID-19.

The chain carries TRBV28 and TRBJ1-4; possibly TRBD1 for D (6 bases). Per the germline V gene, CDR1 is MDHEN and CDR2 is SYDVKM. V was cut by 7 bases and J by 5 bases, with 17 bases left in between. The CDR3 has 15 amino acids. DNA for the CDR3: TGTGCCAGCACCCCGGGGGGACACGGGAATGAAAAACTGTTTTTT. Its translation: CASTPGGHGNEKLFF.

The V call is TRBV7-2, the J call TRBJ1-1, with D tentatively TRBD1 (6 bases). CDR1 is SGHTA and CDR2 is FQGNSA in the germline V gene. With 3 bases removed from V and 5 bases from J, the gap between germline ends came to 13 bases. There are 14 residues in the CDR3. The CDR3 protein is CASSFSGGVTEAFF. CDR3 DNA: TGTGCCAGCAGCTTTTCGGGGGGCGTTACTGAAGCTTTCTTT.

The rearrangement links TRBV25-1 to TRBJ1-2; possibly TRBD1 for D (5 bases). CDR3 length: 13 amino acids. Germline V gene sequence: CDR1 MGHDK, CDR2 SYGVNS. The V end lost 4 bases, the J end lost 4 bases, and 10 bases lay between the germline ends. CDR3 loop: CASSAGQGYGYTF. Here the CDR3 DNA reads TGTGCCAGCAGTGCCGGGCAGGGCTATGGCTACACCTTC.

This chain connects TRBV7-3 to TRBJ1-2, with D hard to call. The germline V gene encodes CDR1 SGHTA and CDR2 FQGTGA. V was cut by 7 bases and J by 6 bases, with 12 bases left in between. The CDR3 runs to 12 residues. Written as DNA, the CDR3 is TGTGCCAGCAAGGAGAGGGCGGATGGCTACACCTTC. The encoded protein is CASKERADGYTF.

The chain employs TRBV19 and TRBJ2-7; D is uncertain. Per the germline V gene, CDR1 is LNHDA and CDR2 is SQIVND (reference sequence). The CDR3 spans 14 residues. With 2 bases removed from V and 0 bases from J, the gap between germline ends came to 8 bases. The CDR3 bases are TGTGCCAGTAGTATACAGGTTAGCTCCTACGAGCAGTACTTC. This gives the protein CASSIQVSSYEQYF.

In this sample, this clone turned up once. The V and J genes are TRBV6-5 and TRBJ2-7, with TRBD1 matching over 10 bases. The CDR3 is 15 residues long. V was clipped by 5 bases and J by 10 bases; unmatched bases: 14. Germline V lookup: CDR1 MNHEY, CDR2 SVGAGI. CDR3 loop: CASSRPNRDRGSQYF. The CDR3 DNA reads as TGTGCCAGCAGTCGACCTAACCGGGACAGGGGAAGTCAGTACTTC.

This rearrangement joins TRBV7-3 to TRBJ2-4, with 8 bases identical to TRBD1. Germline CDR1 and CDR2: SGHTA and FQGTGA. V was pared by 5 bases and J by 4 bases, with 10 bases of the junction left unmatched. The CDR3 totals 16 residues. The CDR3 reads CASSRAQTGVKNIQYF. CDR3 bases: TGTGCCAGCAGCCGAGCCCAGACAGGGGTTAAAAACATTCAGTACTTC.

The genes are TRBV6-1 and TRBJ1-5; 10 bases are shared with TRBD1. Germline V gives CDR1 MNHNS, CDR2 SASEGT. CDR3 length: 17 residues. V was clipped by 3 bases and J by 2 bases; unmatched bases: 7. CDR3 sequence: CASSDRDRGLGNQPQHF. In DNA form, the CDR3 reads TGTGCCAGCAGTGACCGGGACAGGGGTTTGGGCAATCAGCCCCAGCATTTT.

The rearrangement links TRBV4-1 to TRBJ1-1, with D perhaps TRBD1 (6 bases). Germline CDR1 and CDR2: MGHRA and YSYEKL. CDR3 length: 21 amino acids. Trimming removed 0 bases from V and 6 bases from J, with 32 bases in between. The CDR3: CASSQDRRQSGRQGTESEAFF. The CDR3, as DNA: TGCGCCAGCAGCCAAGATAGGAGACAATCGGGCCGGCAGGGGACGGAATCTGAAGCTTTCTTT.